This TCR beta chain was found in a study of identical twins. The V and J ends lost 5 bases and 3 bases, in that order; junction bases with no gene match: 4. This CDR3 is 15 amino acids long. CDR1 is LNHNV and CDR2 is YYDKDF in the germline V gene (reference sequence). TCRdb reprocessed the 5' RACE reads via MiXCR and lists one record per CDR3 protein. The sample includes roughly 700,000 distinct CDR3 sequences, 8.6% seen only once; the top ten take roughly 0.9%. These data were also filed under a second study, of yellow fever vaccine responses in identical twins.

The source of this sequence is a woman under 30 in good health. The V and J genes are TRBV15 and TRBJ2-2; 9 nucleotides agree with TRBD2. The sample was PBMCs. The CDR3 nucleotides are TGTGCCACCAGCCGCGGGGGGGCCTACACCGGGGAGCTGTTTTTT. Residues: CATSRGGAYTGELFF.